This entry concerns a single T cell receptor beta chain. V was clipped by 4 bases and J by 6 bases, with 16 bases between them. The CDR3 consists of 15 residues. Germline V gene lookup returns CDR1 LNHDA and CDR2 SQIVND (reference sequence). This specimen comes from a study of blood T cell repertoires in COVID-19. Repertoires were generated with immunoSEQ multiplex PCR, while TCRdb's copy carries only in-frame clones and drops some. The profile shows 100,000 or so clones, just over 85% of them singletons. The receptor was derived from a human donor in a cohort sampled during active COVID-19. The rearrangement links TRBV19 to TRBJ2-1; a weak D match, TRBD2 (6 bases). The sample comprised peripheral blood. The CDR3 sequence is CASSRRREISNEQFF. DNA for the CDR3: TGTGCCAGTAGTAGGCGACGGGAGATAAGCAATGAGCAGTTCTTC.